A single sample gave rise to the 25 T cell receptor beta chains below, sequenced in a study of blood T cell repertoires in COVID-19 (dated by TCRdb to about 2020). Library prep was done by the immunoSEQ multiplex PCR assay. The clones in this table, taken by TCRdb from immuneACCESS, are in-frame only. Not every clone is retained; where verified, under half of the shortfall comes from an unresolved V gene, and the cause of the rest is unknown. In this sample the table shows about 370,000 clones, around nine tenths of which occur a single time. 1.5% to 2% of the sample is in the top ten clones. The source material was PBMCs or T cells enriched from blood (not recorded which). The receptors stem from a woman aged 25-40 years who had recovered from COVID-19.

V gene TRBV29-1 combines with J gene TRBJ1-2; unclear D gene. CDR1 and CDR2 from the germline V gene are SQVTM and ANQGSEA. V was clipped by 1 base and J by 5 bases, with 17 bases between them. CDR3 length: 15 amino acids. DNA of the CDR3: TGCAGCGTTGAAGCGGGGAAAGGATGGAAGTATGGCTACACCTTC. It is translated as CSVEAGKGWKYGYTF.

V and J are TRBV12-5 and TRBJ2-5; 9 bases are shared with TRBD1. V lost 3 bases and J lost 4; bases outside the gene matches: 12. This CDR3 comprises 17 residues. Looked up from germline, CDR1 is LGHNT and CDR2 is FRNRAP. CDR3 bases: TGTGCTAGTGGTTTCCAAAAGGGACAGGGAACGGGAGAGACCCAGTACTTC. Protein product: CASGFQKGQGTGETQYF.

V is TRBV28 and J is TRBJ2-2, with 8 bases that match TRBD1. Germline V gives CDR1 MDHEN, CDR2 SYDVKM. The CDR3 runs to 15 residues. Trimming took 6 bases from V and 5 from J; bases not matched to a gene: 8. The CDR3 spells CASRESRGQTGELFF. The CDR3 DNA reads TGTGCCAGCAGGGAATCCAGGGGGCAGACCGGGGAGCTGTTTTTT.

The chain uses TRBV14 and TRBJ2-5; 9 bases agree with TRBD1. Germline V lookup: CDR1 SGHDN, CDR2 FVKESK. The J segment lost 2 bases and the V segment lost 4 bases, leaving 8 bases of the junction unmatched. The CDR3 is 16 amino acids. The CDR3 protein is CASSLILGTGQETQYF. The CDR3 region has the DNA TGTGCCAGCAGCCTGATACTCGGGACAGGGCAAGAGACCCAGTACTTC.

The V and J genes are TRBV5-8 and TRBJ2-6; D may be TRBD1 (7 bases). Germline CDR1 reads SGHTS; CDR2 reads YDEGEE. This CDR3 contains 15 residues. Trimming pared 3 bases from V and 3 bases from J, leaving 10 bases between. CDR3 protein: CASSYRGGGANVLTF. Written as DNA, the CDR3 is TGTGCCAGCAGCTACAGGGGAGGTGGGGCCAACGTCCTGACTTTC.

The genes are TRBV24-1 and TRBJ2-1; TRBD2 aligns across 7 bases. Trimming removed 5 bases from V and 7 bases from J; junction bases left unmatched: 19. The germline V gene encodes CDR1 KGHDR and CDR2 SFDVKD. The CDR3 is 18 residues long. The CDR3 here is CATSGYLSGAPGGNEQFF. The CDR3 bases are TGTGCCACCAGTGGATATTTGAGCGGGGCCCCGGGTGGGAATGAGCAGTTCTTC.

The gene calls are TRBV7-7 and TRBJ2-1, with TRBD1 matching 9 bases. The germline V gene encodes CDR1 SSHAT and CDR2 FNYEAQ (reference sequence). The ends lost 5 bases at V and 5 bases at J; junction bases unmatched: 13. The CDR3 extends over 17 amino acids. The chain's CDR3 is CASSQPAGTGSNNEQFF. The CDR3 DNA follows: TGTGCCAGCAGCCAACCTGCCGGGACAGGGAGCAACAATGAGCAGTTCTTC.

V usage is TRBV3-1 (or the pseudogene TRBV3-2) and J usage is TRBJ2-7, with TRBD2 matching over 10 bases. CDR1 and CDR2 (germline): LGHDT, YNNKEL (reference sequence). This CDR3 region has 17 residues. V dropped 0 bases and J dropped 3; count of bases not matched to a gene: 8. CDR3 amino acids: CASSQENWASGSYEQYF. The CDR3, as DNA: TGTGCCAGCAGCCAAGAGAATTGGGCTAGCGGGAGCTACGAGCAGTACTTC.

The J gene is TRBJ1-4, the V gene TRBV5-1; D uncertain. The germline V and J ends were trimmed by 1 base and 0 bases, with 16 bases remaining between them. This CDR3 spans 18 amino acids. Germline V lookup: CDR1 SGHRS, CDR2 YFSETQ. CDR3 in amino acids: CASSLPDGDGATNEKLFF. CDR3 sequence (DNA): TGCGCCAGCAGCTTGCCCGACGGTGACGGGGCAACTAATGAAAAACTGTTTTTT.

The chain carries TRBV6-2 or TRBV6-3 and TRBJ1-1, with a tentative D call TRBD1 (5 bases). This CDR3 region has 15 residues. Germline loops: CDR1 MNHEY, CDR2 SVGEGT. The germline V and J ends were trimmed by 5 bases and 7 bases, with 20 bases remaining between them. CDR3 DNA: TGTGCCAGCAGTAATCAGGGTTTCCCCCCCATTGAAGCTTTCTTT. Amino acids: CASSNQGFPPIEAFF.

The chain combines TRBV19 with TRBJ1-4; D unresolved. CDR3 length: 14 amino acids. V lost 5 bases to trimming and J lost 6 bases, with 13 bases between them. In germline, CDR1 is LNHDA, CDR2 SQIVND (reference sequence). As DNA, the CDR3 is TGTGCCAGTAGTTTATACGGGGTAGATGAAAAACTGTTTTTT. Translation gives CASSLYGVDEKLFF.

This clone was observed at least ten times. The gene calls are TRBV2 and TRBJ2-2; 7 bases align to TRBD1. Trimming at V came to 6 bases and at J to 4 bases, leaving 8 bases not matched to a gene. This CDR3 region has 15 residues. Germline CDR1 reads SNHLY; CDR2 reads FYNNEI. CDR3 sequence reads: CASSATGVGTGELFF. The CDR3 DNA follows: TGTGCCAGCAGCGCTACAGGGGTTGGCACCGGGGAGCTGTTTTTT.

As concerns this clone: Within the sample, other DNA sequences also encode this same CDR3. The CDR3 sequence: CASSQGRGNEQFF. CDR3 in DNA: TGCGCCAGCAGCCAAGGAAGGGGAAATGAGCAGTTCTTC. This chain links TRBV4-3 with TRBJ2-1; D may be TRBD1 (5 bases). Germline lookup yields CDR1 LGHNA and CDR2 YSLEER. CDR3 length: 13 residues. Between the trimmed V and J ends, which lost 1 base and 7 bases, there was a span of 8 bases.

This clone was found a few times. CDR3: CASSSGQGGSYGYTF. In DNA form, the CDR3 reads TGTGCCAGCAGCTCGGGGCAGGGAGGAAGTTATGGCTACACCTTC. V is TRBV7-9 and J is TRBJ1-2; D possibly corresponds to TRBD1 (5 bases). Trimming took 4 bases from V and 5 from J, leaving 17 bases between them. The CDR3 spans 15 residues. Germline V gene sequence: CDR1 SEHNR, CDR2 FQNEAQ (reference sequence).

The rearrangement joins TRBV9 to TRBJ2-1, with D maybe TRBD1 (6 bases). V lost 0 bases and J lost 7, with 8 bases in between. This CDR3 has 13 amino acids. From germline, CDR1 is SGDLS and CDR2 YYNGEE. The CDR3 DNA follows: TGTGCCAGCAGCGTAGGGACAGAAAATGAGCAGTTCTTC. Its protein is CASSVGTENEQFF.

The gene calls are TRBV7-2 and TRBJ2-1; 14 bases agree with TRBD2. Trimming at V came to 5 bases and at J to 4 bases, leaving 4 bases not matched to a gene. The germline gives CDR1 SGHTA, CDR2 FQGNSA. CDR3 size: 16 residues. CDR3 in amino acids: CASSETSGRGYNEQFF. The CDR3 coding sequence is TGTGCCAGCAGCGAGACTAGCGGGAGGGGTTACAATGAGCAGTTCTTC.

The rearrangement joins TRBV7-2 to TRBJ2-7, with TRBD2 matching 7 bases. This CDR3 contains 14 residues. Germline-derived CDR1 and CDR2 are SGHTA and FQGNSA. After removal of 1 base from V and 4 bases from J, the junction contained 4 bases not matched to a gene. The CDR3 DNA reads TGTGCCAGCAGCTTAGTGGGGGGGAGTTACGAGCAGTACTTC. It yields the protein CASSLVGGSYEQYF.

The genes are TRBV6-5 and TRBJ2-7, with 8 positions matching TRBD2. Germline values: CDR1 MNHEY, CDR2 SVGAGI. V shed 2 bases, J shed 2 bases, and the junction held 5 bases outside the gene matches. The CDR3 loop spans 15 amino acids. In nucleotides, the CDR3 is TGTGCCAGCAGTTACGCGGCTAGCGGGCCCTACGAGCAGTACTTC. It encodes CASSYAASGPYEQYF.

V is TRBV15 and J is TRBJ2-7, with D possibly matching TRBD1 (5 bases). Germline lookup yields CDR1 LNHNV and CDR2 YYDKDF (reference sequence). The V and J ends lost 1 base and 3 bases respectively, with 10 bases between them. This CDR3 has 14 residues. The CDR3 sequence is CATSRADQGYEQYF. For the CDR3, the DNA is TGTGCCACCAGCAGAGCGGACCAGGGCTACGAGCAGTACTTC.

The V gene is TRBV13, the J gene TRBJ2-3; D gene uncertain. CDR3 size: 17 residues. Trimming took 0 bases from V and 0 from J, leaving 13 bases between them. Germline CDR1 reads PRHDT; CDR2 reads FYEKMQ (reference sequence). As DNA, the CDR3 is TGTGCCAGCAGCTTAGGCCATAGGCGGTCAAGCACAGATACGCAGTATTTT. Protein sequence: CASSLGHRRSSTDTQYF.

This clone was recorded a few times. The J gene is TRBJ1-1, the V gene TRBV27; 7 bases line up with TRBD1. J lost 5 bases, V lost 6 bases, and 6 bases had no gene match. Germline values: CDR1 MNHEY, CDR2 SMNVEV (reference sequence). There are 13 residues in the CDR3. In nucleotides, the CDR3 is TGTGCCAGCAGCATTACAGGGGTGACTGAAGCTTTCTTT. It encodes CASSITGVTEAFF.

This chain joins TRBV9 and TRBJ1-2; D is ambiguous. The V gene's germline CDR1 is SGDLS and CDR2 YYNGEE. Deletions cut 2 bases from V and 7 bases from J, with 9 bases between. The CDR3 spans 12 residues. This CDR3 is CASSVQAGGYTF. The CDR3 DNA is TGTGCCAGCAGCGTTCAGGCCGGTGGCTACACCTTC.

This chain's CDR3 is CASSGGTVNSYEQYF. CDR3 sequence (DNA): TGTGCCAGCAGTGGGGGGACCGTCAACTCCTACGAGCAGTACTTC. The chain couples TRBV5-6 to TRBJ2-7, with D possibly TRBD2 on 6 matching bases. V was trimmed by 5 bases and J by 0 bases, leaving 15 bases between them. CDR3 length: 15 amino acids. Looked up from germline, CDR1 is SGHDT and CDR2 is YYEEEE.

The chain recombines TRBV2 with TRBJ1-2; D is ambiguous. The CDR3 is 15 residues long. From germline, CDR1 is SNHLY and CDR2 FYNNEI. The V end was cut by 4 bases, the J end by 0 bases, with 12 bases between. CDR3 residues: CASSALSSSNYGYTF. As DNA, the CDR3 is TGTGCCAGCAGTGCTTTGTCCTCCTCTAACTATGGCTACACCTTC.

The J gene is TRBJ2-1, the V gene TRBV30; weak D call: TRBD1 (8 bases). Germline-derived CDR1 and CDR2 are GTSNPN and SVGIG (reference sequence). The CDR3 loop spans 12 amino acids. V dropped 2 bases and J dropped 9 bases, with 11 bases sitting between them. CDR3 nucleotide sequence: TGTGCCTGGAGTACAGGGGGGGGTGAGCAGTTCTTC. Protein product: CAWSTGGGEQFF.